Listed below are T cell receptor beta chains from one sample, sequenced in a study of blood T cell repertoires in COVID-19. Measured with immunoSEQ multiplex PCR; TCRdb has only the in-frame clones, and not every one. The table has more than 200,000 clones, 85% to 90% seen once; the top ten hold over 1.1%. Sequences were obtained from peripheral blood. These receptors all stem from a man aged 80 or over with acute or convalescent COVID-19. Both conserved end residues are trimmed from each CDR3.

J	V	CDR3
TRBJ2-7	TRBV2	ASRTARGAPYEQY
TRBJ2-2	TRBV7-7	ASSRDMNTGELF
TRBJ2-2	TRBV27	ARGSGELF
TRBJ2-1	TRBV19	ASSGQGSYNEQF
TRBJ1-2	TRBV12-3/TRBV12-4	ASSLGQGASS
TRBJ2-2	TRBV2	ASSRTTTSTGELF
TRBJ2-4	TRBV27	ASSPKTSGTELAKNIQY
TRBJ2-7	TRBV6-5	ASNRQLSYEQY
TRBJ2-5	TRBV4-3	ASRDDRGLEETQY
TRBJ2-2	TRBV7-3	ASSQRGFGELF
TRBJ2-7	TRBV27	ASSPRQSREQY
TRBJ1-2	TRBV7-8	ASSTRQGTGYGYT
TRBJ1-1	TRBV18	ASSSSGDTEAF
TRBJ2-5	TRBV19	ASTEATGGETQY
TRBJ2-1	TRBV2	ASSGGLAYNEQF
TRBJ2-3	TRBV9	ASSSSTDTQY
TRBJ2-7	TRBV7-8	ASSSQPGQGVYEQY
TRBJ1-1	TRBV5-1	ASSWTDQNTEAF
TRBJ2-2	TRBV5-4	ASSLGGLDTGELF
TRBJ2-2	TRBV24-1	ATSFGGTANTGELF
TRBJ2-7	TRBV6-5	ASWGGVSSYEQY
TRBJ2-5	TRBV5-4	ASSLEAGDAETQY